This record concerns one TCR beta chain sequence. Its specificity is not known. The repertoire was sequenced with immunoSEQ multiplex PCR; TCRdb's copy has only in-frame clones and lacks some. The profile shows tens of thousands of clones, 90% to 95% of them singletons. This sample stems from a study of cytomegalovirus exposure and HLA in healthy donors. Study outcomes and limitations: Listed as cytomegalovirus-associated were over 150 TCR beta chains. Reports described diagnosis of cytomegalovirus status by the classifier as highly specific and sensitive. Whilst most TCR sequences proved rare, a subset of public TCRs occurred across many donors. There were a few CMV-associated chains whose specificity for CMV antigens was confirmed in vitro.

The germline V gene encodes CDR1 MGHRA and CDR2 YSYEKL. V shed 5 bases, J shed 3 bases, and the junction held 9 bases outside the gene matches. This CDR3 contains 16 residues. The sequencing sample was made of PBMCs. The receptor comes from a man between 18 and 35 years old in good health and CMV-seronegative. The chain carries TRBV4-1 and TRBJ2-4; 8 nucleotides align to TRBD1. This chain's CDR3 is CASSKLDRGYKNIQYF. DNA of the CDR3: TGCGCCAGCAGCAAGCTAGACAGGGGATACAAAAACATTCAGTACTTC.